This TCR beta chain was recovered during a study of OX40 agonist ivuxolimab in advanced cancers. In the study overall: The patients got ivuxolimab, which is an agonistic anti-OX40 (CD134) antibody. Checkpoint inhibitors had been given previously to 35% to 50% of patients. Whole-study findings and limits: The antigen specificity of the peripheral T cells (those that were expanded) was not determined.

Only in-frame clones appear in the TCRdb table, and some are missing; sequencing was by immunoSEQ multiplex PCR. Of fewer than 90,000 clones listed, roughly 86% are singletons. Germline lookup yields CDR1 SGHTA and CDR2 FQGNSA. Trimming took off 5 bases at V and 7 bases at J, with 9 bases between the two ends. CDR3 length: 13 residues. A note on this clone: Its target is unknown.

This receptor was taken from an adult with an advanced solid tumor such as melanoma, head and neck, liver or kidney cancer. The V and J genes are TRBV7-2 and TRBJ1-6; D is unclear. The sample in question was CD4+ or CD8+ T cells sorted from blood, obtained in a trial of the OX40 agonist ivuxolimab. The CDR3 region is CASSEVRNSPLHF. CDR3 nucleotide sequence: TGTGCCAGCAGCGAGGTCCGGAATTCACCCCTCCACTTT.